This T cell receptor (beta chain) came from a study of cytomegalovirus exposure and HLA in healthy donors. In the study overall: A later analysis reported the 120 validation repertoires used the same platform as the approximately 670 first-cohort repertoires. General study findings and limits: Across donors, most TCRs were seen rarely, yet some public ones were widespread.

Sequenced by immunoSEQ multiplex PCR; TCRdb stores in-frame clones only, minus some. The repertoire holds 150,000 to 200,000 clones, with around 85% as singletons. This clone was counted a single time. Its antigen is not known. This CDR3 has 15 amino acids. Losses at the gene ends were 3 bases for V and 5 bases for J; bases not matched to a gene: 8. Germline CDR1 reads LNHDA; CDR2 reads SQIVND (reference sequence). This clonotype was sampled from a young man in good health and CMV-seropositive. Sequencing input: PBMCs. The rearrangement uses TRBV19 and TRBJ1-1; 8 bases map to TRBD1. CDR3 sequence reads: CASSIRGTGLTEAFF. DNA of the CDR3: TGTGCCAGTAGTATTAGGGGGACAGGCTTAACTGAAGCTTTCTTT.